This entry features one T cell receptor beta chain sequence. Original data processing: Estimation of nucleated cell counts was performed using reference gene primer amplification. The data were produced by immunoSEQ multiplex PCR, yet TCRdb's version contains in-frame clones alone and is incomplete. The V and J calls and clone size are taken from that table; D and trimming were inferred from the DNA. The repertoire holds about 250,000 clones, with about 82% as singletons. Trimming removed 2 bases from V and 5 bases from J, with 13 bases in between. The CDR3 runs 14 residues. The germline V gene has CDR1 SGHAT and CDR2 FQNNGV. The data were obtained in a study of blood T cell repertoires in COVID-19.

The chain joins TRBV11-2 to TRBJ2-7; tentative D call: TRBD1 (6 bases). This clonotype was sampled from a woman between 50 and 59 years old with acute COVID-19. The sequencing input was PBMCs or T cells enriched from blood (not recorded which). CDR3 in DNA: TGTGCCAGCAGCTTATTTACAGGGAACCACGAGCAGTACTTC. Amino acids: CASSLFTGNHEQYF.